This TCR beta chain was retrieved from a study of T-cell memory formation after mild COVID-19. Looking at the study overall: Among the donors, TCR clusters were largely specific to each donor. The study's findings and limits: For contracting clones, CD4+ ones sat mainly in CM and EM, CD8+ in EMRA. SARS-CoV-2 specificity of second-wave clones peaking day 37 was unconfirmed.

On this clonotype itself: What it binds is unknown.

Each CDR3 protein gets one entry after TCRdb re-called the 5' RACE reads with MiXCR. Of 400,000 or so distinct CDR3 sequences detected, over 15% appear once; the ten largest clones hold more than 8%. The CDR3 has 16 amino acids. Germline CDR1 and CDR2: GTSNPN and SVGIG (reference sequence). With 4 bases clipped from V and 5 bases from J, the junction kept 13 bases outside the gene matches. The sequence came from an adult woman who had mild COVID-19 (a few samples of this study predate the infection). Cell type and time point are not known. The chain employs TRBV30 and TRBJ2-3; 9 nucleotides agree with TRBD2. Sequencing used PBMCs or a T cell subset sorted from them (not recorded which). The CDR3 coding sequence is TGTGCCTGGAAGCGGGGGGTAGTCAGTTTATTAGATACGCAGTATTTT. This translates into CAWKRGVVSLLDTQYF.